Detailed here is one TCR beta chain. These data belong to a study of blood T cells in healthy people across ages. Losses at the gene ends were 3 bases for V and 6 bases for J; bases not matched to a gene: 7. The V gene's germline CDR1 is SGHRS and CDR2 YFSETQ. The CDR3 sequence is 15 residues long. The authors ran a second PCR of about 6 to 11 cycles using a sample-barcoded 5' primer and a J-beta primer mix. Each cDNA molecule was tagged by a template-switch adaptor with 12 random nucleotides. Each sample provided no less than 3 million CDR3-containing paired-end reads. TCRdb passed the 5' RACE reads through MiXCR, listing each CDR3 protein once. The sample lists 2 million or so distinct CDR3 sequences, roughly 50% occurring once. The authors isolated at least 7 million PBMCs per sample.

The TCR was taken from a woman between 35 and 50 years old in good health. This rearrangement joins TRBV5-1 to TRBJ2-7; 12 bases align to TRBD1. The sequenced material came from blood. CDR3 nucleotide sequence: TGCGCCAGCAGCTCGGGGGACAGGGGGCTGGCCGAGCAGTACTTC. Amino acids: CASSSGDRGLAEQYF.